Listed here are 31 T cell receptor beta chains from one sample, sequenced in a study of CD8 T cells in ankylosing spondylitis. TCRdb fed the 5' RACE reads into MiXCR, producing one record per CDR3 protein. The table shows fewer than 750,000 distinct CDR3 sequences, with around 17% occurring only once. For these TCRs, the target antigens are not known. Study-level results: Characteristic, it appeared, of ankylosing spondylitis blood was a TCR beta motif of about eight highly homologous variants.

The sample comprised blood, either unsorted or a sorted T cell fraction (not recorded which). All receptors derive from a male donor with ankylosing spondylitis.

This clonotype was counted between two and nine times. The chain carries TRBV12-3 or TRBV12-4 and TRBJ2-5, with D uncertain. The CDR3 loop spans 15 amino acids. V dropped 2 bases and J dropped 4 bases, with 14 bases sitting between them. In nucleotides, the CDR3 is TGTGCCAGCAGTTTAAGATTAGCATCGCGAGAGACCCAGTACTTC. It codes for CASSLRLASRETQYF.

This clonotype was observed a handful of times. The chain carries TRBV6-1 and TRBJ1-5; no firm D call. CDR1 MNHNS and CDR2 SASEGT come from the germline V gene. V lost 6 bases, J lost 0 bases, and 24 bases lay in between. The CDR3 has 19 residues. The CDR3 DNA reads as TGTGCCAGCAGCGTCGACATCTTTTCCACCGGTTATAGCAATCAGCCCCAGCATTTT. It yields the protein CASSVDIFSTGYSNQPQHF.

This clonotype has more than one count but fewer than ten. The chain has TRBV5-1 and TRBJ1-6; TRBD1 matches at 8 bases. V gave up 0 bases and J gave up 7 bases; unmatched junction bases: 3. CDR3 length equals 15 residues. Germline CDR1 and CDR2: SGHRS and YFSETQ. Here the CDR3 DNA reads TGCGCCAGCAGCTTGGTGGACAGGGACAATTCACCCCTCCACTTT. Translated: CASSLVDRDNSPLHF.

This clonotype was recorded at least ten times. The V gene is TRBV29-1, the J gene TRBJ2-5; possibly TRBD1 or TRBD2 for D (5 bases each). The CDR3 spans 13 residues. The germline gives CDR1 SQVTM, CDR2 ANQGSEA. Trimming cost V 2 bases and J 6 bases, with 13 bases left between them. Written as DNA, the CDR3 is TGCAGCGTTGAACCTAATTGGGGGAAGACCCAGTACTTC. Its translation is CSVEPNWGKTQYF.

This clonotype was counted a few times. V is TRBV5-1 and J is TRBJ1-1; 7 bases fit TRBD1. This CDR3 has 13 amino acids. Trimming removed 2 bases from V and 5 bases from J; junction bases left unmatched: 3. CDR1 is SGHRS, CDR2 YFSETQ, per germline. The CDR3 region is CASSFRGQTEAFF. In nucleotides, the CDR3 is TGCGCCAGCAGCTTCAGGGGACAGACTGAAGCTTTCTTT.

Only a few counts were recorded for this clonotype. The chain links TRBV5-1 to TRBJ1-1; D perhaps matches TRBD1 (6 bases). There are 15 residues in the CDR3. Germline V gene lookup returns CDR1 SGHRS and CDR2 YFSETQ. V was trimmed by 2 bases and J by 1 base, leaving 12 bases between them. This CDR3 reads CASSFSGAGNTEAFF. The CDR3 DNA reads TGCGCCAGCAGCTTTTCAGGGGCGGGGAACACTGAAGCTTTCTTT.

At least ten counts were recorded for this clonotype. The chain employs TRBV12-3 or TRBV12-4 and TRBJ2-1; TRBD2 agrees at 10 bases. V shed 5 bases and J 3 bases; nucleotides not matched to a gene: 10. The CDR3 is 17 residues long. The CDR3 sequence: CASSPRTSGTFYNEQFF. CDR3 DNA: TGTGCCAGCAGTCCCCGGACTAGCGGAACCTTCTACAATGAGCAGTTCTTC.

The gene calls are TRBV28 and TRBJ1-5; possible D gene TRBD1, 6 bases. The germline V gene has CDR1 MDHEN and CDR2 SYDVKM. This CDR3 is built from 19 residues. V shed 3 bases and J shed 0 bases, with 21 bases lying between them. CDR3 loop: CASSLRRPTGIYSNQPQHF. The CDR3 bases are TGTGCCAGCAGTTTGAGGCGCCCGACAGGAATCTATAGCAATCAGCCCCAGCATTTT.

The sample holds a few counts of this clonotype. The CDR3 sequence is CSASKRQGDTEAFF. DNA of the CDR3: TGCAGCGCCTCTAAGCGACAGGGAGACACTGAAGCTTTCTTT. The chain carries TRBV29-1 and TRBJ1-1; 7 nucleotides align to TRBD1. With 7 bases clipped from V and 3 bases from J, the junction kept 11 bases outside the gene matches. Germline V gene data show CDR1 as SQVTM and CDR2 as ANQGSEA. The CDR3 runs 14 residues.

A word on this clonotype: Its ends do not fully match the called genes, so a read error is possible. The chain carries TRBV20-1 and TRBJ2-2; a possible D gene is TRBD1 (9 bases). Looked up from germline, CDR1 is DFQATT and CDR2 is SNEGSKA (reference sequence). CDR3 length: 18 residues. CDR3 amino acids: CCAGGSGQGRHHTGELFF. The CDR3 region has the DNA TGCTGTGCGGGGGGTTCGGGACAGGGTCGTCATCACACCGGGGAGCTGTTTTTT.

The gene calls are TRBV4-3 and TRBJ2-7; perhaps TRBD2 as D (6 bases). This CDR3 has 14 amino acids. The germline CDR1 and CDR2 sequences are LGHNA and YSLEER. V dropped 3 bases and J dropped 3 bases, with 12 bases sitting between them. CDR3 protein: CASSHSAGGYEQYF. The CDR3 bases are TGCGCCAGCAGCCATTCCGCCGGGGGCTACGAGCAGTACTTC.

V gene TRBV18 combines with J gene TRBJ2-5; no clear D. The ends were cut back, 3 bases at V and 2 bases at J, with 10 bases in the middle. This CDR3 contains 14 residues. Germline V gene data show CDR1 as KGHSH and CDR2 as LQKENI. The CDR3 sequence is CASSPGIGQETQYF. For the CDR3, the DNA is TGTGCCAGCTCACCCGGAATAGGGCAAGAGACCCAGTACTTC.

This clonotype was seen more than once but under ten times. This sequence joins TRBV5-4 and TRBJ2-5, with 9 bases identical to TRBD2. Unmatched junction bases numbered 12, after V lost 2 bases and J lost 1 base. The CDR3 runs to 18 residues. Germline V CDR1 and CDR2: SGHNT, YYREEE (reference sequence). CDR3 sequence: CASSLKVVAGAVQETQYF. The CDR3, as DNA: TGTGCCAGCAGCTTAAAGGTGGTAGCGGGGGCAGTCCAAGAGACCCAGTACTTC.

This clonotype was detected ten times or more. The chain recombines TRBV12-3 or TRBV12-4 with TRBJ1-1, with D unclear. V lost 0 bases and J 1 base, leaving 6 bases between the germline ends. There are 14 residues in the CDR3. CDR3 nucleotides: TGTGCCAGCAGTTTAGCGCTAAAGAACACTGAAGCTTTCTTT. Encoded protein: CASSLALKNTEAFF.

CDR3 sequence: CAIRPGAGQGQFF. For the CDR3, the DNA is TGTGCCATCAGACCTGGTGCGGGCCAAGGGCAGTTCTTC. V gene TRBV10-3 combines with J gene TRBJ2-1; perhaps TRBD2 as D (5 bases). The V gene lost 6 bases and the J gene lost 12 bases, with 18 bases spanning the gap. There are 13 residues in the CDR3. Germline values: CDR1 ENHRY, CDR2 SYGVKD.

The chain carries TRBV5-6 and TRBJ1-2; TRBD1 is a possible D gene (5 bases). Deletions cut 0 bases from V and 4 bases from J, with 25 bases between. This CDR3 is built from 19 residues. Germline V gene sequence: CDR1 SGHDT, CDR2 YYEEEE. CDR3 residues: CASSLGAGRAYLSSYGYTF. The CDR3 bases are TGTGCCAGCAGCTTGGGAGCAGGGCGGGCTTACCTGTCGTCCTATGGCTACACCTTC.

The CDR3 protein is CASSPPTSGSIGELFF. The CDR3 DNA reads as TGTGCCAGCAGCCCTCCCACTAGCGGGAGTATCGGGGAGCTGTTTTTT. This rearrangement joins TRBV14 to TRBJ2-2; 11 nucleotides agree with TRBD2. The V gene end was trimmed by 4 bases and the J gene end by 7 bases; junction bases not matched to a gene: 8. Germline lookup yields CDR1 SGHDN and CDR2 FVKESK. The CDR3 spans 16 residues.

This clonotype was counted between two and nine times. The chain employs TRBV20-1 and TRBJ2-1, with TRBD2 matching 8 bases. The CDR3 has 15 residues. The V and J ends lost 3 bases and 3 bases, in that order; junction bases with no gene match: 7. CDR1 is DFQATT and CDR2 is SNEGSKA in the germline V gene (reference sequence). The CDR3 DNA follows: TGCAGTGCTAGGCACCTTAGCGGGGACTACAATGAGCAGTTCTTC. Its protein product is CSARHLSGDYNEQFF.

In its sample, this clonotype was seen many times. This chain joins TRBV7-2 and TRBJ2-7; 9 positions match TRBD1. The CDR3 spans 15 residues. J lost 2 bases, V lost 5 bases, and 7 bases had no gene match. In germline, CDR1 is SGHTA, CDR2 FQGNSA. Written as DNA, the CDR3 is TGTGCCAGCAGCCGAATACAGGGGGCAACCTACGAGCAGTACTTC. It encodes CASSRIQGATYEQYF.

This clonotype was recorded a few times. V is TRBV18 and J is TRBJ1-4; TRBD1 aligns across 7 bases. V lost 1 base and J lost 6; bases outside the gene matches: 5. Germline V gene data show CDR1 as KGHSH and CDR2 as LQKENI. There are 15 residues in the CDR3. The CDR3 loop reads CASSPRGQSDEKLFF. CDR3 bases: TGTGCCAGCTCACCACGGGGACAGTCAGATGAAAAACTGTTTTTT.

This clonotype was seen a handful of times. The rearrangement links TRBV5-1 to TRBJ2-2, with TRBD1 matching over 8 bases. Germline assignment: CDR1 SGHRS and CDR2 YFSETQ. This CDR3 has 16 amino acids. V lost 2 bases, J lost 1 base, and 4 bases stayed unmatched. The CDR3 region has the DNA TGCGCCAGCAGCTTTTCAGGGGGCTTGAACACCGGGGAGCTGTTTTTT. Encoded protein: CASSFSGGLNTGELFF.

This clonotype has more than one count but fewer than ten. The chain employs TRBV27 and TRBJ2-7, with D perhaps assigned TRBD1 or TRBD2 (5 bases each). The CDR3 runs 14 residues. Germline lookup yields CDR1 MNHEY and CDR2 SMNVEV (reference sequence). V lost 5 bases and J lost 4, with 15 bases in between. CDR3 nucleotides: TGTGCCAGCAGTCGACCGGGACCCATTTACGAGCAGTACTTC. Translated, it gives CASSRPGPIYEQYF.

This clonotype was counted once. CDR3 protein: CASIGGDEQYF. CDR3 DNA sequence: TGTGCCAGCATCGGGGGGGACGAGCAGTACTTC. The chain employs TRBV28 and TRBJ2-7; the match to TRBD2 covers 8 bases. Germline-derived CDR1 and CDR2 are MDHEN and SYDVKM. Unmatched junction bases numbered 1, after V lost 7 bases and J lost 5 bases. The CDR3 sequence is 11 residues long.

Only a few counts were recorded for this clonotype. The chain links TRBV5-1 to TRBJ2-7, with a weak D call TRBD2 (6 bases). This CDR3 contains 13 residues. Trimming stripped 1 base from V and 7 bases from J, with 12 bases between. Germline CDR1 SGHRS, CDR2 YFSETQ. The CDR3 DNA is TGCGCCAGCAGCTTGTTTGTCGGAGGGGAGCAGTACTTC. Translating gives CASSLFVGGEQYF.

The rearrangement uses TRBV20-1 and TRBJ2-7, with 15 bases that match TRBD2. The J segment lost 2 bases and the V segment lost 0 bases, leaving 5 bases of the junction unmatched. Germline V gene sequence: CDR1 DFQATT, CDR2 SNEGSKA (reference sequence). The CDR3 has 17 residues. The CDR3 spells CSARDLGLAGGPYEQYF. The CDR3 DNA reads TGCAGTGCTAGAGATTTGGGACTAGCGGGAGGTCCCTACGAGCAGTACTTC.

V is TRBV9 and J is TRBJ1-1, with TRBD1 matching 8 bases. Germline-derived CDR1 and CDR2 are SGDLS and YYNGEE. The CDR3 is 16 residues long. The trim removed 0 bases at V and 0 bases at J, leaving 4 bases unmatched. CDR3 nucleotide sequence: TGTGCCAGCAGCGTAGTCAGGGGGCGAATGAACACTGAAGCTTTCTTT. It translates to CASSVVRGRMNTEAFF.

The table lists this clonotype with a few counts. V usage is TRBV7-3 and J usage is TRBJ2-1; 7 bases agree with TRBD2. Germline V gene sequence: CDR1 SGHTA, CDR2 FQGTGA. CDR3 length equals 13 residues. With 5 bases clipped from V and 9 bases from J, the junction kept 7 bases outside the gene matches. Here the CDR3 DNA reads TGTGCCAGCAGCCCCTCGCGGGAGAGTGAGCAGTTCTTC. Translating gives CASSPSRESEQFF.

The chain employs TRBV20-1 and TRBJ2-2; TRBD2 matches 7 bases. V was pared by 1 base and J by 6 bases, with 8 bases of the junction left unmatched. In germline, CDR1 is DFQATT, CDR2 SNEGSKA (reference sequence). There are 15 residues in the CDR3. The CDR3 DNA reads as TGCAGTGCTAGAGGCGGCGGGGGAGCATCCGGGGAGCTGTTTTTT. This codes for CSARGGGGASGELFF.

This clonotype has only a few counts. The chain employs TRBV20-1 and TRBJ2-2; D unclear. Trimming left V 4 bases short and J 3 bases short, with 6 bases between. The germline V gene encodes CDR1 DFQATT and CDR2 SNEGSKA (reference sequence). This CDR3 spans 12 amino acids. The CDR3 here is CSAILHTGELFF. The CDR3 DNA reads as TGCAGTGCTATTCTCCACACCGGGGAGCTGTTTTTT.

J is TRBJ2-2 and V is TRBV7-2, with D perhaps TRBD1 (6 bases). The CDR3 totals 15 residues. Trimming left V 5 bases short and J 5 bases short, with 15 bases between. CDR1 is SGHTA and CDR2 is FQGNSA in the germline V gene. CDR3 sequence: CASSPQGSATGELFF. The CDR3 nucleotides are TGTGCCAGCAGCCCCCAGGGGAGCGCAACCGGGGAGCTGTTTTTT. Full variable domain (outside the CDR3, taken from reference TRBV7-2 and TRBJ2-2): GAGVSQSPSNKVTEKGKDVELRCDPISGHTALYWYRQSLGQGLEFLIYFQGNSAPDKSGLPSDRFSAERTGGSVSTLTIQRTQQEDSAVYLCASSPQGSATGELFFGEGSRLTVL.

A few counts support this clonotype. V usage is TRBV29-1 and J usage is TRBJ1-1, with D tentatively TRBD1 (5 bases). Germline loops: CDR1 SQVTM, CDR2 ANQGSEA. The CDR3 has 13 residues. V lost 3 bases and J lost 5, with 13 bases in between. CDR3 in amino acids: CSVDAGGETEAFF. DNA of the CDR3: TGCAGCGTTGACGCCGGGGGGGAGACTGAAGCTTTCTTT.